The 23 T cell receptor beta chains below were found in one sample sequenced in a study of blood T cell repertoires in COVID-19. The table came from immunoSEQ multiplex PCR; TCRdb's copy has only in-frame clones and leaves some out. Here the sample spans about 100,000 clones, about 89% being singletons. The source material was peripheral blood. Receptors were obtained from a man over 45 with acute or convalescent COVID-19.

The chain joins TRBV2 to TRBJ2-2; 7 bases fit TRBD1. This CDR3 comprises 16 residues. Per the germline V gene, CDR1 is SNHLY and CDR2 is FYNNEI. With 7 bases clipped from V and 0 bases from J, the junction kept 8 bases outside the gene matches. CDR3 sequence (DNA): TGTGCCAGCACTGTACCCGGGACAGCGAACACCGGGGAGCTGTTTTTT. Its translation is CASTVPGTANTGELFF. The full variable domain, rest sourced from reference TRBV2 and TRBJ2-2, is EPEVTQTPSHQVTQMGQEVILRCVPISNHLYFYWYRQILGQKVEFLVSFYNNEISEKSEIFDDQFSVERPDGSNFTLKIRSTKLEDSAMYFCASTVPGTANTGELFFGEGSRLTVL.

This sequence joins TRBV9 and TRBJ2-7, with 7 bases fitting TRBD1. V lost 3 bases to trimming and J lost 4 bases; unmatched junction nucleotides: 4. CDR1 and CDR2 (germline): SGDLS, YYNGEE. CDR3 length: 13 amino acids. Here the CDR3 DNA reads TGTGCCAGCAGCGGCCGGGACAGTTACGAGCAGTACTTC. Translated, it gives CASSGRDSYEQYF. The whole variable domain, remainder taken from reference TRBV9 and TRBJ2-7, is DSGVTQTPKHLITATGQRVTLRCSPRSGDLSVYWYQQSLDQGLQFLIQYYNGEERAKGNILERFSAQQFPDLHSELNLSSLELGDSALYFCASSGRDSYEQYFGPGTRLTVT.

The chain couples TRBV19 to TRBJ1-5, with 12 bases fitting TRBD1. The CDR3 runs to 16 residues. V trimming: 2 bases; J trimming: 7 bases; junction bases outside the gene matches: 6. The germline V gene has CDR1 LNHDA and CDR2 SQIVND (reference sequence). CDR3 loop: CASSIPGQGARQPQHF. CDR3 sequence (DNA): TGTGCCAGTAGTATACCGGGACAGGGGGCTCGGCAGCCCCAGCATTTT.

The chain carries TRBV30 and TRBJ2-2; weak D call: TRBD2 (6 bases). Trimming shortened V by 4 bases and J by 6 bases, and 15 bases separated the two germline ends. CDR3 length equals 14 residues. Germline assignment: CDR1 GTSNPN and CDR2 SVGIG (reference sequence). The CDR3 nucleotides are TGTGCCTGGACCGCCGGGACTGAGGCCGGGGAGCTGTTTTTT. Amino acid sequence: CAWTAGTEAGELFF. The variable domain in full, completed from reference TRBV30 and TRBJ2-2, reads SQTIHQWPATLVQPVGSPLSLECTVEGTSNPNLYWYRQAAGRGLQLLFYSVGIGQISSEVPQNLSASRPQDRQFILSSKKLLLSDSGFYLCAWTAGTEAGELFFGEGSRLTVL.

The rearrangement uses TRBV12-5 and TRBJ2-1, with D possibly matching TRBD1 (6 bases). The germline V and J ends were trimmed by 6 bases and 7 bases, with 10 bases remaining between them. The CDR3 sequence is 12 residues long. Per germline, CDR1 LGHNT and CDR2 FRNRAP. CDR3 region: CASGVRGNEQFF. The CDR3 DNA reads TGTGCTAGTGGAGTCAGGGGTAATGAGCAGTTCTTC.

The chain joins TRBV2 to TRBJ2-6, with 9 positions matching TRBD1. V gave up 5 bases and J gave up 0 bases; unmatched junction bases: 11. CDR3 length: 19 amino acids. CDR1 is SNHLY, CDR2 FYNNEI, per germline. This chain's CDR3 is CASSYGVGQGPSGANVLTF. The CDR3, as DNA: TGTGCCAGCAGTTATGGGGTGGGACAGGGCCCCTCTGGGGCCAACGTCCTGACTTTC.

In its sample, this clone was seen once. V usage is TRBV3-1 (or the pseudogene TRBV3-2) and J usage is TRBJ2-5, with D possibly being TRBD2 (6 bases). Deletions cut 3 bases from V and 1 base from J, with 15 bases between. The germline V gene has CDR1 LGHDT and CDR2 YNNKEL (reference sequence). This CDR3 comprises 16 residues. CDR3 sequence reads: CASSQTGTGGQETQYF. Here the CDR3 DNA reads TGTGCCAGCAGCCAGACCGGGACCGGGGGCCAAGAGACCCAGTACTTC.

The V and J genes are TRBV28 and TRBJ2-7; 7 nucleotides align to TRBD1. Germline V lookup: CDR1 MDHEN, CDR2 SYDVKM. The CDR3 runs 13 residues. V lost 6 bases and J lost 3; bases outside the gene matches: 5. CDR3 amino acids: CASSPTGIYEQYF. The CDR3 nucleotides read TGTGCCAGCAGCCCGACAGGGATCTACGAGCAGTACTTC.

This chain connects TRBV24-1 to TRBJ1-4; 7 positions agree with TRBD1. The germline V gene encodes CDR1 KGHDR and CDR2 SFDVKD. V was clipped by 3 bases and J by 8 bases; unmatched bases: 8. The CDR3 is 15 amino acids. The CDR3 sequence: CATSDTRQGGEKLFF. The CDR3 DNA follows: TGTGCCACCAGTGATACCAGACAGGGCGGAGAAAAACTGTTTTTT.

The chain joins TRBV9 to TRBJ2-1; D ambiguous. The V gene's germline CDR1 is SGDLS and CDR2 YYNGEE. The length of the CDR3 is 13 residues. The V and J ends lost 2 bases and 5 bases respectively, with 8 bases between them. The CDR3, as DNA: TGTGCCAGCAGCGTGACATTAGACAATGAGCAGTTCTTC. Protein sequence: CASSVTLDNEQFF.

This chain joins TRBV9 and TRBJ2-1; TRBD1 matches 9 bases. Germline CDR1 is SGDLS and CDR2 is YYNGEE. This CDR3 has 15 amino acids. V lost 3 bases and J lost 7; bases outside the gene matches: 8. The CDR3 DNA follows: TGTGCCAGCAGCGGCCGGGACAGGGTGTTAAATGAGCAGTTCTTC. Translating it yields CASSGRDRVLNEQFF.

CDR3 in amino acids: CASSSEGGVSEKLFF. The CDR3 DNA reads as TGCGCCAGCAGCTCGGAAGGGGGTGTCAGTGAAAAACTGTTTTTT. The chain recombines TRBV5-1 with TRBJ1-4; D possibly corresponds to TRBD1 (6 bases). The CDR3 runs 15 residues. With 3 bases removed from V and 7 bases from J, the gap between germline ends came to 16 bases. CDR1 is SGHRS, CDR2 YFSETQ, per germline.

V usage is TRBV19 and J usage is TRBJ2-3; 9 bases agree with TRBD1. Germline V gene lookup returns CDR1 LNHDA and CDR2 SQIVND (reference sequence). Trimming at V came to 5 bases and at J to 6 bases, leaving 3 bases not matched to a gene. This CDR3 spans 13 amino acids. The CDR3 DNA is TGTGCCAGTAGTCAAACAGGGGGCGATACGCAGTATTTT. Amino acid sequence: CASSQTGGDTQYF.

The chain has TRBV19 and TRBJ2-2, with 9 bases aligning to TRBD1. This CDR3 is built from 16 residues. Germline values: CDR1 LNHDA, CDR2 SQIVND (reference sequence). Losses at the gene ends were 7 bases for V and 1 base for J; bases not matched to a gene: 7. The CDR3 here is CASTRPGQGNTGELFF. DNA for the CDR3: TGTGCCAGTACCCGACCGGGACAGGGGAACACCGGGGAGCTGTTTTTT.

The chain has TRBV27 and TRBJ2-2, with TRBD2 as a possible D gene (5 bases). Per germline, CDR1 MNHEY and CDR2 SMNVEV (reference sequence). Deletions cut 4 bases from V and 1 base from J, with 10 bases between. This CDR3 spans 15 amino acids. The CDR3 DNA sequence: TGTGCCAGCAGTTCCCAGCGGATGAACACCGGGGAGCTGTTTTTT. Translation gives CASSSQRMNTGELFF.

This clone has a handful of counts. This rearrangement joins TRBV21-1 to TRBJ1-6; TRBD1 is the table's D call and was not checked against the DNA. TRBV21-1 is designated a pseudogene. This CDR3 spans 15 amino acids. The CDR3 region is CASSKAQGVITPLHF. CDR3 DNA sequence: TGTGCCAGCAGCAAAGCGCAGGGGGTAATTACACCCCTCCACTTT.

This clone was seen a handful of times. The chain recombines TRBV11-3 with TRBJ2-1, with 7 positions matching TRBD2. The ends lost 3 bases at V and 4 bases at J; junction bases unmatched: 3. CDR1 and CDR2 (germline): SGHNT, YENEEA. The CDR3 sequence is 14 residues long. The CDR3 is CASSFRLAYNEQFF. Written as DNA, the CDR3 is TGTGCCAGCAGCTTTAGACTAGCATACAATGAGCAGTTCTTC. Full variable domain (remainder filled in from reference TRBV11-3 and TRBJ2-1): EAGVVQSPRYKIIEKKQPVAFWCNPISGHNTLYWYLQNLGQGPELLIRYENEEAVDDSQLPKDRFSAERLKGVDSTLKIQPAELGDSAVYLCASSFRLAYNEQFFGPGTRLTVL.

The V gene is TRBV19, the J gene TRBJ2-7; 8 positions agree with TRBD1. The V segment lost 6 bases and the J segment 0 bases; nucleotides outside the gene matches: 4. CDR3 size: 14 residues. CDR1 LNHDA and CDR2 SQIVND come from the germline V gene (reference sequence). CDR3: CASSRTGSSYEQYF. As DNA, the CDR3 is TGTGCCAGTAGCCGGACAGGGAGCTCCTACGAGCAGTACTTC. The full variable domain, in which reference TRBV19 and TRBJ2-7 provide the parts outside the CDR3, is DGGITQSPKYLFRKEGQNVTLSCEQNLNHDAMYWYRQDPGQGLRLIYYSQIVNDFQKGDIAEGYSVSREKKESFPLTVTSAQKNPTAFYLCASSRTGSSYEQYFGPGTRLTVT.

This chain uses TRBV21-1 with TRBJ2-6; TRBD2 is taken as the D call from the table, unchecked against the DNA. TRBV21-1 is flagged as a pseudogene. The CDR3 is made up of 14 amino acids. For the CDR3, the DNA is TGTGCCCGCTTCTGGGAGGCTGGGGCCAACGTCCTGACTTTC. Its translation: CARFWEAGANVLTF.

The chain is built from TRBV5-3 and TRBJ2-7; the match to TRBD2 covers 12 bases. TRBV5-3 is an ORF for which the function is uncertain. The CDR3 extends over 16 amino acids. V lost 1 base and J lost 0; bases outside the gene matches: 2. In nucleotides, the CDR3 is TGTGCCAGAAGCTTGTTGGGACTAGCGGGCTCCTACGAGCAGTACTTC. This gives the protein CARSLLGLAGSYEQYF.

This chain connects TRBV5-1 to TRBJ2-7; D not resolved. Looked up from germline, CDR1 is SGHRS and CDR2 is YFSETQ. Trimming cost V 0 bases and J 3 bases, with 7 bases left between them. CDR3 size: 13 residues. The CDR3 loop reads CASSLEPGYEQYF. DNA of the CDR3: TGCGCCAGCAGCTTGGAGCCAGGCTACGAGCAGTACTTC.

This rearrangement joins TRBV7-9 to TRBJ1-1, with a tentative D call TRBD1 (5 bases). CDR3 size: 18 residues. Germline CDR1 and CDR2: SEHNR and FQNEAQ (reference sequence). V lost 5 bases to trimming and J lost 2 bases, with 24 bases between them. The CDR3 spells CASSRGWQPGEGNTEAFF. CDR3 coding DNA: TGTGCCAGCAGCCGGGGCTGGCAACCGGGGGAGGGAAACACTGAAGCTTTCTTT.

V gene TRBV7-2 combines with J gene TRBJ2-7, with 11 bases matching TRBD2. CDR1 and CDR2 from the germline V gene are SGHTA and FQGNSA. The V and J ends lost 4 bases and 3 bases, in that order; junction bases with no gene match: 5. This CDR3 spans 15 amino acids. This CDR3 reads CASSYLAGGVYEQYF. As DNA, the CDR3 is TGTGCCAGCAGCTACTTAGCGGGAGGGGTCTACGAGCAGTACTTC.